One and the same sample provided the 4 T cell receptor beta chains below, sequenced in a study of beta chain features in type 1 diabetes. Isolated RNA was reverse transcribed in full, so expressed TCRB transcripts were sequenced. Here immunoSEQ multiplex PCR was the method, and the copy in TCRdb shows in-frame clones only, minus some. The sample has 500,000 to 700,000 clones, roughly a sixth seen once; the top ten hold about 0.093%. The sequenced material came from naive CD4+ T cells from blood. These receptors originate from a man between 18 and 29 years old in good health.

This clone was counted a few times. The genes are TRBV18 and TRBJ2-5, with D unclear. This CDR3 has 11 amino acids. With 5 bases removed from V and 3 bases from J, the gap between germline ends came to 4 bases. The germline gives CDR1 KGHSH, CDR2 LQKENI. Here the CDR3 DNA reads TGTGCCAGCTCAAAGGAAGAGACCCAGTACTTC. This encodes CASSKEETQYF. Looking up the rest from reference TRBV18 and TRBJ2-5 gives the full variable domain: NAGVMQNPRHLVRRRGQEARLRCSPMKGHSHVYWYRQLPEEGLKFMVYLQKENIIDESGMPKERFSAEFPKEGPSILRIQQVVRGDSAAYFCASSKEETQYFGPGTRLLVL.

V gene TRBV9 combines with J gene TRBJ2-3; D gene unclear. CDR3 length: 16 residues. Deletions cut 0 bases from V and 0 bases from J, with 11 bases between. From germline, CDR1 is SGDLS and CDR2 YYNGEE. The CDR3 DNA reads as TGTGCCAGCAGCGTAGACGTGGGCCGGAGCACAGATACGCAGTATTTT. Its translation is CASSVDVGRSTDTQYF.

The sample holds a few counts of this clone. V gene TRBV11-2 combines with J gene TRBJ2-5; 7 nucleotides agree with TRBD1. CDR1 and CDR2 from the germline V gene are SGHAT and FQNNGV. V gave up 5 bases and J gave up 7 bases; unmatched junction bases: 10. This CDR3 comprises 14 residues. CDR3 region: CASSPLTGYGTQYF. Written as DNA, the CDR3 is TGTGCCAGCAGCCCTCTGACAGGGTATGGGACCCAGTACTTC. The whole variable domain, filled in from reference TRBV11-2 and TRBJ2-5, reads EAGVAQSPRYKIIEKRQSVAFWCNPISGHATLYWYQQILGQGPKLLIQFQNNGVVDDSQLPKDRFSAERLKGVDSTLKIQPAKLEDSAVYLCASSPLTGYGTQYFGPGTRLLVL.

This clone was seen a handful of times. The chain joins TRBV4-3 to TRBJ1-3; unclear D gene. Germline V lookup: CDR1 LGHNA, CDR2 YSLEER. There are 11 residues in the CDR3. Trimming stripped 4 bases from V and 7 bases from J, with 5 bases between. For the CDR3, the DNA is TGCGCCAGCAGCCTCGGGAACACCATATATTTT. It codes for CASSLGNTIYF.